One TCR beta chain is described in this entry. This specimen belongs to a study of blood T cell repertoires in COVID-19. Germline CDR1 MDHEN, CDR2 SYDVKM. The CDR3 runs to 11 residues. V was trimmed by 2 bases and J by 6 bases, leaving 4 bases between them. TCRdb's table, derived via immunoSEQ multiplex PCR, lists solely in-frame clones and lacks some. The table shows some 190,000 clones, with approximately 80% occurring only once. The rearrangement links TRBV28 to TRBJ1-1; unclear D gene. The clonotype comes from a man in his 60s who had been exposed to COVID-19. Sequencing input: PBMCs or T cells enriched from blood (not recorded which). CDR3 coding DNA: TGTGCCAGCAGTTTACAGTCTGAAGCTTTCTTT. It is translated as CASSLQSEAFF.